This T cell receptor beta chain was recovered during a study of T cell changes during pregnancy in multiple sclerosis. Clones were read by immunoSEQ multiplex PCR, and TCRdb kept only the in-frame ones, dropping some. This table holds tens of thousands of clones, more than 90% found once. The ends were cut back, 4 bases at V and 1 base at J, with 21 bases in the middle. Germline CDR1 and CDR2: SGHNT and YYREEE (reference sequence). This CDR3 is built from 18 residues. The sequence derives from a female donor in good health, enrolled as a control in a pregnancy study. The rearrangement links TRBV5-4 to TRBJ2-4, with TRBD2 as a possible D gene (7 bases). The sequences come from CD4+ T cells from peripheral blood mononuclear cells, collected in the second trimester of pregnancy. The CDR3 is CASSPRASGTGAKNIQYF. Written as DNA, the CDR3 is TGTGCCAGCAGCCCTAGGGCTAGCGGAACAGGGGCCAAAAACATTCAGTACTTC.